This T cell receptor (beta chain) was retrieved from a study of T-cell reconstitution after alpha-beta-depleted transplantation in children. Findings and limits, study-wide: High day-60 TCRbeta diversity in some patients came from surviving recipient T cells and thymic progenitors. Several hundred rapidly expanded clones from non-depleted graft cells reportedly supplied alpha-beta T cells about two months post-transplant.

At least ten counts were recorded for this clonotype. The antigen remains undetermined. Preparation of the TCRbeta library was carried out with unique molecular identifiers. TCRdb recomputed calls from the PCR reads with MiXCR, one row per CDR3 protein. The table records around 16,000 distinct CDR3 sequences, 5.1% of them present only once. Germline V lookup: CDR1 SGDLS, CDR2 YYNGEE. Trimming pared 4 bases from V and 1 base from J, leaving 11 bases between. The CDR3 has 15 amino acids. The source of this sequence is a boy aged 5-17 years with acute lymphoblastic leukemia, due to receive a stem cell transplant. Sequenced material: PBMCs, taken before TCRalphabeta/CD19-depleted stem cell transplant. V and J are TRBV9 and TRBJ2-2; a possible D gene is TRBD1 (5 bases). CDR3 nucleotides: TGTGCCAGCAGCTTAGGAGACAGGAACACCGGGGAGCTGTTTTTT. It yields the protein CASSLGDRNTGELFF.